This T cell receptor beta chain was observed in a study of T cells expressing NK-cell markers. About the study: In sorted CD3+CD56+NKG2C+, CD3+CD56+NKG2C- and CD3+CD56-NKG2C+ T cells, TCR beta repertoires were obtained. HCMV serostatus: seven of eight sequenced donors positive, one negative.

UMIs accompanied the 5'RACE template switching by which TCR beta cDNA was made. TCRdb reprocessed the 5' RACE reads and reports one entry per CDR3 protein, with no DNA. The sample data list about half a million distinct CDR3 sequences. Sequenced input: blood T cells: a sorted CD56 or NKG2C T cell subset, CD4+ or CD8+ T cells, or bulk PBMC T cells (not recorded which). The TCR originated in a woman aged 50 to 60 in good health.

CDR3 sequence reads: CASSPMAGASANEQFF. The gene calls are TRBV14 and TRBJ2-1; TCRdb calls TRBD2, which cannot be checked without DNA. The CDR3 length is 16 residues. The germline V gene has CDR1 SGHDN and CDR2 FVKESK.